This is a list of T cell receptor beta chains from one sample in a study of cytomegalovirus exposure and HLA in healthy donors. The protocol was immunoSEQ multiplex PCR, while the TCRdb copy is restricted to in-frame clones and leaves out a portion. This sample has under 130,000 clones, with roughly an eighth found just once. Sequencing was performed on PBMCs. These receptors were obtained from a man in his forties in good health and CMV-seropositive. Each CDR3 is given with its conserved first and last residue. The D gene is left open where the match is weak. Rows give clone size only sometimes, using once, few, many, or a class for an expanded clone.

few	TRBJ2-3	TRBV18	TRBD1	TGTGCCAGCTCACCAGCGACAGGGTTGGGCACAGATACGCAGTATTTT	CASSPATGLGTDTQYF
NA	TRBJ2-3	TRBV6-4	TRBD2	TGTGCCAGCAGTGGGACTAGAGGCACAGATACGCAGTATTTT	CASSGTRGTDTQYF
NA	TRBJ2-5	TRBV5-6	TRBD2	TGTGCCAGCAGCATTAGCGGGGTCCAAGAGACCCAGTACTTC	CASSISGVQETQYF
few	TRBJ2-1	TRBV4-1	TRBD2	TGCGCCAGCAGCCAAGCCCGGAGTACTAGCGGGAGGTGGGCAGACAATGAGCAGTTCTTC	CASSQARSTSGRWADNEQFF
few	TRBJ2-3	TRBV16	NA	TGTGCCAGCAGCCAGCACGAACTGATGGGCCTGCCGTACACAGATACGCAGTATTTT	CASSQHELMGLPYTDTQYF
few	TRBJ2-7	TRBV6-1	NA	TGTGCCAGCAGTGCCGGAGGGACAGCCTCCTACGAGCAGTACTTC	CASSAGGTASYEQYF
NA	TRBJ2-2	TRBV28	TRBD2	TGTGCCAGCAAGGCTTGGTGGCTAGCGGGAGACACCGGGGAGCTGTTTTTT	CASKAWWLAGDTGELFF
few	TRBJ2-5	TRBV5-1	TRBD2	TGCGCCAGCAGATCCGCCGGGCTAGCGGGAGCGGAAGAGACCCAGTACTTC	CASRSAGLAGAEETQYF
few	TRBJ2-5	TRBV11-3	NA	TGTGCCAGCAGCTTGGATGGACAGCAAGAGACCCAGTACTTC	CASSLDGQQETQYF
few	TRBJ2-7	TRBV9	TRBD1	TGTGCCAGCAGCCAGGACAGGGGCGAGCAGTACTTC	CASSQDRGEQYF
few	TRBJ2-1	TRBV2	TRBD2	TGTGCCAGCAGCGCCGGACTAGCGGACCACAATGAGCAGTTCTTC	CASSAGLADHNEQFF
few	TRBJ1-3	TRBV6-1	TRBD1	TGTGCCAGCAGGGGAACAGGGGAGTCTGGAAACACCATATATTTT	CASRGTGESGNTIYF
NA	TRBJ2-2	TRBV28	TRBD1	TGTGCCAGCAGTCCCCCAGGGGGCACCGGGGAGCTGTTTTTT	CASSPPGGTGELFF
NA	TRBJ1-2	TRBV6-6	NA	TGTGCCAGCAGTCCACAGGGCCCCGATGGCTACACCTTC	CASSPQGPDGYTF
NA	TRBJ2-1	TRBV30	TRBD2	TGTGCCTGCCGTCTAGCGGACGCGTCCCGCAATGAGCAGTTCTTC	CACRLADASRNEQFF
NA	TRBJ2-1	TRBV28	TRBD1	TGTGCCAGCGGACAGGGGGTGAACTACAATGAGCAGTTCTTC	CASGQGVNYNEQFF
NA	TRBJ2-7	TRBV4-2	NA	TGTGCCAGCAGCCAAGAAGGTGGGCTAGCGAACTACGAGCAGTACTTC	CASSQEGGLANYEQYF
few	TRBJ2-1	TRBV27	NA	TGTGCCACCTCGGGGGTGGGCAATGAGCAGTTCTTC	CATSGVGNEQFF
few	TRBJ2-3	TRBV6-6	TRBD2	TGTGCCAGCATCGGCCCACTAGCGGGAGGGTCAGATACGCAGTATTTT	CASIGPLAGGSDTQYF
NA	TRBJ2-7	TRBV6-5	NA	TGTGCCAGCAGTCCAGGGTTTGGAATTGGGTACGAGCAGTACTTC	CASSPGFGIGYEQYF
NA	TRBJ2-1	TRBV27	TRBD1	TGTGCCAGCAGTTGGGGGGACAGGGAGGGTGGGGAGCAGTTCTTC	CASSWGDREGGEQFF
few	TRBJ2-2	TRBV27	NA	TGTGCCAGCAGTCCCGGACAGTTGATCGGGGAGCTGTTTTTT	CASSPGQLIGELFF